This T cell receptor beta chain was profiled in a study of blood T cell repertoires in COVID-19. Whole-study context: The samples span acute and convalescent COVID-19 from the United States, Italy and Spain.

The junction had 8 bases not matched to a gene; V was cut back by 3 bases and J by 0 bases. The CDR3 covers 17 residues. Germline-derived CDR1 and CDR2 are SGDLS and YYNGEE. Profiling relied on immunoSEQ multiplex PCR, and the TCRdb table lists in-frame clones only, not all of them. The data contain some 41,000 clones, about 86% of them singletons. The sequenced sample consisted of peripheral blood. The V gene is TRBV9, the J gene TRBJ1-4, with 7 bases that match TRBD1. The sequence came from a human donor in a cohort sampled during active COVID-19. CDR3 amino acids: CASSAGQAESTNEKLFF. CDR3 in DNA: TGTGCCAGCAGCGCCGGACAGGCGGAGTCAACTAATGAAAAACTGTTTTTT.